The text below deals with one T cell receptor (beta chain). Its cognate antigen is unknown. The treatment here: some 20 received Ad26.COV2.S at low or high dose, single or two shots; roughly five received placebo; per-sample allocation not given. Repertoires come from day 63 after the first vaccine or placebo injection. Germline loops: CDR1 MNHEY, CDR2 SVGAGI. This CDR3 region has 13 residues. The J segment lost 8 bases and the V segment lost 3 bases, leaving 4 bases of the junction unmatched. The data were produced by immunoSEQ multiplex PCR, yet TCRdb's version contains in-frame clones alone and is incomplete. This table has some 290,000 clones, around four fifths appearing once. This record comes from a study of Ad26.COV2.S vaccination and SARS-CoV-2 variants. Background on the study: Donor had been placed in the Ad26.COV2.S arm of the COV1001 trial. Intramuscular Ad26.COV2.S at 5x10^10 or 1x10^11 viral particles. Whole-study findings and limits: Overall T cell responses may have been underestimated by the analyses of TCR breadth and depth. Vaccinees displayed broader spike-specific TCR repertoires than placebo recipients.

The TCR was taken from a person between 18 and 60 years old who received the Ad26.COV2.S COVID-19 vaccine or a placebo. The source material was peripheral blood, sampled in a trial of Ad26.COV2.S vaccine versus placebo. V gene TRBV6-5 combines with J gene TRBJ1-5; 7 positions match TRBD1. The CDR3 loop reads CASSYAGGEPQHF. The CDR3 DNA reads TGTGCCAGCAGTTATGCAGGGGGGGAGCCCCAGCATTTT.